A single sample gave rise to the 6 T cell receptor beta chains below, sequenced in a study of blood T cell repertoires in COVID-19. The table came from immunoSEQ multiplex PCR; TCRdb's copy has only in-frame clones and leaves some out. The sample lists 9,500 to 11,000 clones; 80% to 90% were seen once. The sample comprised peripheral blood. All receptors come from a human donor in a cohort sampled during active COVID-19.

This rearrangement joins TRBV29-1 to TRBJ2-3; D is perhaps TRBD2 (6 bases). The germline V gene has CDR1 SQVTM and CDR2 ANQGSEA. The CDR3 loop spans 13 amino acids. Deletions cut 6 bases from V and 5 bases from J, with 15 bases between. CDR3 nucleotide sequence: TGCAGCGTCCGGGACTCCACGAAAGATACGCAGTATTTT. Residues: CSVRDSTKDTQYF.

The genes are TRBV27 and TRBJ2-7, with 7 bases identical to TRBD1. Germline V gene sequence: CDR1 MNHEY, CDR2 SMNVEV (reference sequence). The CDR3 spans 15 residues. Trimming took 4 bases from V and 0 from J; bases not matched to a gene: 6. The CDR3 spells CASSSSGTASYEQYF. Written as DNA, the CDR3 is TGTGCCAGCAGTTCCTCCGGGACAGCCTCCTACGAGCAGTACTTC.

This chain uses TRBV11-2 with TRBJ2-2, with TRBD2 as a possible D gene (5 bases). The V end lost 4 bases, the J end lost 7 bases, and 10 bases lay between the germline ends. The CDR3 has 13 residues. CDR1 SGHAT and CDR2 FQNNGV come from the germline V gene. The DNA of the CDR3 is TGTGCCAGCAGCTGGTCCCGGGGCGGGGAGCTGTTTTTT. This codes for CASSWSRGGELFF.

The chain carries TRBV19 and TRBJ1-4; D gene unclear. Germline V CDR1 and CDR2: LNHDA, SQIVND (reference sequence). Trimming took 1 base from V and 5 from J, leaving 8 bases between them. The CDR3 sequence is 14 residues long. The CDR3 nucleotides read TGTGCCAGTAGTATAGGAACAGCAAATGAAAAACTGTTTTTT. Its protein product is CASSIGTANEKLFF.

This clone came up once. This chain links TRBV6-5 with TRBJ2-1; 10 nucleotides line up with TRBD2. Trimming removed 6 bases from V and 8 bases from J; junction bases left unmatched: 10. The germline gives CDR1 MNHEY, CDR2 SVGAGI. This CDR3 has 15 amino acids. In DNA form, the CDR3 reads TGTGCCAGCAGCAAAGCGGGAGGGCCCTCGGATGAGCAGTTCTTC. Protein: CASSKAGGPSDEQFF.

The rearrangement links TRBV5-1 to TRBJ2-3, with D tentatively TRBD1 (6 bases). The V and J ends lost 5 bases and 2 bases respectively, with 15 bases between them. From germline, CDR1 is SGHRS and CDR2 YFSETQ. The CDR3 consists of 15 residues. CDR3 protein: CASRQGRGPTDTQYF. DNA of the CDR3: TGCGCCAGCAGACAGGGACGGGGACCCACAGATACGCAGTATTTT.